This TCR beta chain was recovered during a study of CD8 T cells in Susac syndrome. When the RNA was reverse transcribed, random hexamers were used with an input of roughly 0.5 to 1 ug. TCRdb processed the immunoSEQ multiplex PCR reads anew with MiXCR; each CDR3 protein has one entry. This table has about 69,000 distinct CDR3 sequences, 85% to 95% appearing once. The ends lost 8 bases at V and 2 bases at J; junction bases unmatched: 2. The CDR3 length is 13 residues. CDR1 is SNHLY, CDR2 FYNNEI, per germline. This receptor was identified in a human donor in good health. Input material: CD8+ T cells from PBMCs. V is TRBV2 and J is TRBJ2-3, with TRBD2 identical over 9 bases. The CDR3 DNA reads as TGTGCCAGCTTAGCGGGGGACACAGATACGCAGTATTTT. Amino acids: CASLAGDTDTQYF.